A single sample is the source of the 18 T cell receptor beta chains below, sequenced in a study of T cell responses to AZD1222 COVID-19 vaccine. Sequencing used immunoSEQ multiplex PCR; TCRdb keeps in-frame clones, though not all of them. Of about 110,000 clones in the sample, approximately 90% were seen once. Specimen: peripheral blood, collected 28 days after the second AZD1222 dose. These receptors came from an adult who received the AZD1222 COVID-19 vaccine.

This sequence joins TRBV3-1 (or the pseudogene TRBV3-2) and TRBJ1-2; TRBD1 is a possible D gene (5 bases). Germline V gene sequence: CDR1 LGHDT, CDR2 YNNKEL (reference sequence). The CDR3 is 15 residues long. Trimming took 0 bases from V and 1 from J, leaving 9 bases between them. CDR3: CASSQEGRVNYGYTF. DNA for the CDR3: TGTGCCAGCAGCCAAGAGGGACGAGTTAACTATGGCTACACCTTC.

This chain connects TRBV24-1 to TRBJ2-5, with 13 bases matching TRBD2. V lost 5 bases, J lost 3 bases, and 2 bases stayed unmatched. The CDR3 spans 15 residues. In germline, CDR1 is KGHDR, CDR2 SFDVKD. CDR3 region: CATSGGTSGKETQYF. The CDR3 nucleotides read TGTGCCACCAGTGGGGGGACTAGCGGGAAAGAGACCCAGTACTTC.

The chain employs TRBV28 and TRBJ2-3; D call uncertain. V gave up 2 bases and J gave up 9 bases, with 15 bases separating them. The length of the CDR3 is 14 residues. The germline V gene encodes CDR1 MDHEN and CDR2 SYDVKM. The CDR3 protein is CASSLRRPPGTQYF. The CDR3, as DNA: TGTGCCAGCAGTTTAAGGCGTCCGCCCGGGACGCAGTATTTT.

The chain is built from TRBV28 and TRBJ2-7; D is possibly TRBD1 or TRBD2 (5 bases each). The CDR3 covers 13 residues. The V gene lost 7 bases and the J gene lost 5 bases, with 15 bases spanning the gap. CDR1 and CDR2 (germline): MDHEN, SYDVKM. CDR3 DNA: TGTGCCAGCACCCCCCTGGGGGTCGACGAGCAGTACTTC. This gives the protein CASTPLGVDEQYF.

This rearrangement joins TRBV18 to TRBJ1-6, with D possibly being TRBD1 (6 bases). From germline, CDR1 is KGHSH and CDR2 LQKENI. V shed 5 bases and J shed 9 bases, with 11 bases lying between them. CDR3 length: 13 residues. The CDR3 spells CASSSTGSSPLHF. The CDR3 DNA reads as TGTGCCAGCTCATCCACAGGGTCTTCACCCCTCCACTTT.

The chain joins TRBV9 to TRBJ2-3; 12 positions match TRBD2. From germline, CDR1 is SGDLS and CDR2 YYNGEE. The CDR3 extends over 17 amino acids. Losses at the gene ends were 4 bases for V and 3 bases for J; bases not matched to a gene: 9. In DNA form, the CDR3 reads TGTGCCAGCAGCCCCCGGACTAGCGGGATAGTTACAGATACGCAGTATTTT. The encoded protein is CASSPRTSGIVTDTQYF.

This clone was seen only once. The rearrangement uses TRBV6-5 and TRBJ2-5, with D maybe TRBD2 (5 bases). Per the germline V gene, CDR1 is MNHEY and CDR2 is SVGAGI. V dropped 10 bases and J dropped 3 bases, with 18 bases sitting between them. CDR3 size: 14 residues. CDR3 nucleotide sequence: TGTGCCACCCAGTGGCCCGGGATAGAAGAGACCCAGTACTTC. Translating it yields CATQWPGIEETQYF.

The chain couples TRBV15 to TRBJ2-1, with D possibly called TRBD1 or TRBD2 (5 bases each). Trimming pared 4 bases from V and 6 bases from J, leaving 19 bases between. Per germline, CDR1 LNHNV and CDR2 YYDKDF (reference sequence). The CDR3 is 16 residues long. The CDR3 nucleotides are TGTGCCACCAGCAACCCCCCGGGGCTCGGAAGCAATGAGCAGTTCTTC. This gives the protein CATSNPPGLGSNEQFF.

This clone was observed once. The chain links TRBV12-5 to TRBJ1-5, with 9 bases that match TRBD1. The CDR3 has 14 residues. Unmatched junction bases numbered 6, after V lost 5 bases and J lost 7 bases. Looked up from germline, CDR1 is LGHNT and CDR2 is FRNRAP. The chain's CDR3 is CASGKTGGRQPQHF. DNA for the CDR3: TGTGCTAGTGGTAAAACAGGGGGCAGGCAGCCCCAGCATTTT.

This chain uses TRBV6-5 with TRBJ1-2, with 7 nucleotides matching TRBD1. V trimming: 6 bases; J trimming: 4 bases; junction bases outside the gene matches: 11. Germline V gene sequence: CDR1 MNHEY, CDR2 SVGAGI. The CDR3 totals 15 residues. The CDR3 coding sequence is TGTGCCAGCAGACTCCTGACAGGGCAGGGCTATGGCTACACCTTC. Translation gives CASRLLTGQGYGYTF.

This clone occurred once. The chain uses TRBV28 and TRBJ1-5; a weak D match, TRBD1 (6 bases). V lost 2 bases and J lost 9, with 17 bases in between. The CDR3 consists of 15 residues. In germline, CDR1 is MDHEN, CDR2 SYDVKM. The CDR3 DNA reads TGTGCCAGCAGTTTAGCGGGGGCCCCTGGGGGGCCCCAGCATTTT. It specifies CASSLAGAPGGPQHF.

The chain couples TRBV28 to TRBJ1-1; 10 bases match TRBD1. V shed 5 bases and J 0 bases; nucleotides not matched to a gene: 12. CDR1 MDHEN and CDR2 SYDVKM come from the germline V gene. CDR3 size: 18 residues. CDR3 region: CASSHFPLGQGLNTEAFF. For the CDR3, the DNA is TGTGCCAGCAGTCACTTTCCTCTGGGACAGGGGCTGAACACTGAAGCTTTCTTT.

The V and J genes are TRBV28 and TRBJ1-2; D remains unclear. CDR3 length: 15 residues. Trimming removed 4 bases at V and 4 bases at J, with 16 bases between. Germline values: CDR1 MDHEN, CDR2 SYDVKM. CDR3 nucleotide sequence: TGTGCCAGCAGTTCGGCAGGTCGTTCAAGCTATGGCTACACCTTC. It is translated as CASSSAGRSSYGYTF.

This clone was seen a single time. V usage is TRBV29-1 and J usage is TRBJ2-5; 9 nucleotides line up with TRBD2. CDR3 length: 13 amino acids. Germline V lookup: CDR1 SQVTM, CDR2 ANQGSEA. With V trimmed by 6 bases and J by 1 base, 3 bases remained unmatched. CDR3 loop: CSVAGGPQETQYF. The DNA for the CDR3 is TGCAGCGTCGCGGGAGGGCCCCAAGAGACCCAGTACTTC.

This chain uses TRBV7-8 with TRBJ1-4, with D possibly being TRBD1 (5 bases). The CDR3 extends over 16 amino acids. The V and J ends lost 5 bases and 5 bases respectively, with 18 bases between them. Per germline, CDR1 SGHVS and CDR2 FQNEAQ. Here the CDR3 DNA reads TGTGCCAGCAGCCCGCTGGAAATGGGGGAAAATGAAAAACTGTTTTTT. This translates into CASSPLEMGENEKLFF.

V gene TRBV6-5 combines with J gene TRBJ1-2; tentative D call: TRBD1 (6 bases). The CDR3 runs 14 residues. Trimming pared 6 bases from V and 2 bases from J, leaving 13 bases between. Per the germline V gene, CDR1 is MNHEY and CDR2 is SVGAGI. CDR3 nucleotides: TGTGCCAGCAGAGAGACAGGTTGGAACTATGGCTACACCTTC. It is translated as CASRETGWNYGYTF.

This sequence joins TRBV13 and TRBJ1-1; the D gene is possibly TRBD1 (6 bases). V was trimmed by 6 bases and J by 0 bases, leaving 11 bases between them. Germline V lookup: CDR1 PRHDT, CDR2 FYEKMQ (reference sequence). The CDR3 sequence is 14 residues long. The CDR3 DNA is TGTGCCAGCAGTTGGGGGGCTATGAACACTGAAGCTTTCTTT. Translation gives CASSWGAMNTEAFF.

A single count supports this clone. The chain links TRBV19 to TRBJ1-2; tentative D call: TRBD1 (6 bases). The germline V gene has CDR1 LNHDA and CDR2 SQIVND (reference sequence). This CDR3 is built from 14 residues. Trimming took off 8 bases at V and 3 bases at J, with 16 bases between the two ends. The CDR3 DNA reads as TGTGCCAGTTCGTACGAGGGGACATACTATGGCTACACCTTC. Protein sequence: CASSYEGTYYGYTF.